This T cell receptor beta chain was identified during a study of T cell repertoires in cytomegalovirus infection. Study at large: It can be stated that public TCR beta signatures indicated CMV infection as well as a matching HLA type. Study findings and constraints: CMV-specific HLA-C-restricted TCR beta clonotypes dominated the ex vivo response.

The trim removed 9 bases at V and 0 bases at J, leaving 8 bases unmatched. The CDR3 consists of 15 residues. CDR1 is LNHDA, CDR2 SQIVND, per germline (reference sequence). TCRdb ran MiXCR on the reads and lists one entry per CDR3 protein. The sample lists about 130,000 distinct CDR3 sequences, roughly 25% seen once, with roughly 35% in the top ten. Comments on this clonotype: What it binds is unknown.

The sequence was collected from a human donor in good health (CMV status not recorded). Some clones in this sample may be carry-over from other donors' samples. This chain links TRBV19 with TRBJ2-3; TRBD1 matches at 8 bases. The sequenced sample consisted of PBMCs, sequenced either directly or after in vitro stimulation (not recorded which). CDR3 loop: CASSSTGASTDTQYF. In DNA, the CDR3 is TGTGCCAGCTCGTCGACAGGGGCTAGCACAGATACGCAGTATTTT.